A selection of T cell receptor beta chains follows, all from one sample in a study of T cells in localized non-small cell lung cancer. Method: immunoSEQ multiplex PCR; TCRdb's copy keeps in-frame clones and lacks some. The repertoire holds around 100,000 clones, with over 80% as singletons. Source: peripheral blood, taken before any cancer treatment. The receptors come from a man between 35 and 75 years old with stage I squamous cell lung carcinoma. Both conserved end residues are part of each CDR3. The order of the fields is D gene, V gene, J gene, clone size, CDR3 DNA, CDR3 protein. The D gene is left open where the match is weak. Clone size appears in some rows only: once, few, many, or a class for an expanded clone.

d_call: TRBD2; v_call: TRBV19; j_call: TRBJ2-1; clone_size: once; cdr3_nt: TGTGCCAGTAGTATTGGCGGGGGGCATTACAATGAGCAGTTCTTC; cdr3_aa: CASSIGGGHYNEQFF
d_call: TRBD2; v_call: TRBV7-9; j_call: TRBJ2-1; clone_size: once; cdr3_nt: TGTGCCAGCAGGCAAAGACTAGCGGGGGGTATAGGGAACAATGAGCAGTTCTTC; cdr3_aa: CASRQRLAGGIGNNEQFF
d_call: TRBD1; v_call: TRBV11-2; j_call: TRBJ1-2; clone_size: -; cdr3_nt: TGTGCCAGCAGCTTAGTCCGACAGGGGAGCTATGGCTACACCTTC; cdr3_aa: CASSLVRQGSYGYTF
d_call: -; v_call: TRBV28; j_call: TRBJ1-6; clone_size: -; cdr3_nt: TGTGCCAGTAAAGGGCGGGAGACTAAGAGCAATTCACCCCTCCACTTT; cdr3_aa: CASKGRETKSNSPLHF
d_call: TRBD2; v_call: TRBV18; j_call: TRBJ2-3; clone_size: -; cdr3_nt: TGTGCCAGCTCACCTGGACTAGCGGGGAATCCGCAGTATTTT; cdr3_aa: CASSPGLAGNPQYF
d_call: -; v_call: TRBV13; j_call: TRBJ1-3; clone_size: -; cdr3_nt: TGTGCCAGCAGCCCTAGTTCGGGATTCTCTGGAAACACCATATATTTT; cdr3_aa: CASSPSSGFSGNTIYF
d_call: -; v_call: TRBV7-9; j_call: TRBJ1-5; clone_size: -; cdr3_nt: TGTGCCAGCAGCTTAGCTGGGGGCGGAAATCAGCCCCAGCATTTT; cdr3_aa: CASSLAGGGNQPQHF
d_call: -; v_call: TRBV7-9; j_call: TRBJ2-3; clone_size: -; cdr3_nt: TGTGCCAGCAGCTCATTCACAGATACGCAGTATTTT; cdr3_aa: CASSSFTDTQYF
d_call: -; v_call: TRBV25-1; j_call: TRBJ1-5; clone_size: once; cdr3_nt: TGTGCCAGCAGTGAATACGGTCAGCCCCAGCATTTT; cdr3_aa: CASSEYGQPQHF
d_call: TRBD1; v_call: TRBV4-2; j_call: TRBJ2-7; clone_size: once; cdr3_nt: TGTGCCAGCAGCCTCTCAGTAGGACAGGGGTACGACGAGCAGTACTTC; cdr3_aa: CASSLSVGQGYDEQYF
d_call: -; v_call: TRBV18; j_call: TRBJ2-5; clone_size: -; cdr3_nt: TGTGCCAGCTCACCGATGGACAGCCAAGAGACCCAGTACTTC; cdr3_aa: CASSPMDSQETQYF
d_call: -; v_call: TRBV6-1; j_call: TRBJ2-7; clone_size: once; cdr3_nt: TGTGCCAGCAGTGCGACTGAGCAGTACTTC; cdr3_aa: CASSATEQYF
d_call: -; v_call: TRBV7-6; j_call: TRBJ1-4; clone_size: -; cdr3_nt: TGTGCCAGCAGCTTAGACAGAGCAGCAACTAATGAAAAACTGTTTTTT; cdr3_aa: CASSLDRAATNEKLFF
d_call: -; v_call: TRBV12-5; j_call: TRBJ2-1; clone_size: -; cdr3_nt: TGTGCTAGTGGTTCCCCCTCGGGGGATGAGCAGTTCTTC; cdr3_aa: CASGSPSGDEQFF
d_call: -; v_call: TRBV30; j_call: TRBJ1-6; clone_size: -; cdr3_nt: TGTGCCTGGAGATGGCCCTCTCGGAATAATTCACCCCTCCACTTT; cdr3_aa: CAWRWPSRNNSPLHF
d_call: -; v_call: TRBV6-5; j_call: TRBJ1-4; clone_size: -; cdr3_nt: TGTGCCAGCAGTTGGGCAGGTGGGCCCCTTAATGAAAAACTGTTTTTT; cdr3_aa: CASSWAGGPLNEKLFF
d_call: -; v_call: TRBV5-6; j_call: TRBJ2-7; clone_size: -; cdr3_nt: TGTGCCAGCAGCCCTCGGGGAATCAAGACACGGTACTTC; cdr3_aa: CASSPRGIKTRYF
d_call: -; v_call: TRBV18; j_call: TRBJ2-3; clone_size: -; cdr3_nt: TGTGCCAGCACCGGAGGGGGAGGGGGCCTGAGCACAGATACGCAGTATTTT; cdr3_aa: CASTGGGGGLSTDTQYF
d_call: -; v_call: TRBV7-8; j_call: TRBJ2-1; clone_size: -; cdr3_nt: TGTGCCAGCAGCTTTTGGCAGGCCAATGAGCAGTTCTTC; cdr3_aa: CASSFWQANEQFF
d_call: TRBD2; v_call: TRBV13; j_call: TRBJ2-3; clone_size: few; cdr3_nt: TGTGCCAGCAGCCGCCCCCCCACTAGCGGGGGGGCGGCAGATACGCAGTATTTT; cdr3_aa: CASSRPPTSGGAADTQYF
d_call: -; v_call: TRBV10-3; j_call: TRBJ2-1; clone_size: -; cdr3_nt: TGTGCCATCAGTGATTACAATGAGCAGTTCTTC; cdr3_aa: CAISDYNEQFF
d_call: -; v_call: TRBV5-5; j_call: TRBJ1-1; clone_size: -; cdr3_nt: TGTGCCAGCAGCGCCGACCCGGGGGGCGGCACTGAAGCTTTCTTT; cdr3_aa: CASSADPGGGTEAFF
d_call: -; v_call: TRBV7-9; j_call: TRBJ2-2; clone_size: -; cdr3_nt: TGTGCCAGCACCCTCCCCGGGGAGCTGTTTTTT; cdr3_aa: CASTLPGELFF
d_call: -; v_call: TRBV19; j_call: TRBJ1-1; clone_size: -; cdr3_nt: TGTGCCAGTAGTATGATGTCAGGGGTGACTGAAGCTTTCTTT; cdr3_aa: CASSMMSGVTEAFF
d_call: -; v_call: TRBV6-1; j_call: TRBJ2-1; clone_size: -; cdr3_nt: TGTGCCAGCAGTGTGGGCTATACGAGCTCCTACAATGAGCAGTTCTTC; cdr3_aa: CASSVGYTSSYNEQFF
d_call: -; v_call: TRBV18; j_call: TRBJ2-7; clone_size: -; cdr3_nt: TGTGCCAGCTCACCAACAGGGAGCTACGAGCAGTACTTC; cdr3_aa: CASSPTGSYEQYF
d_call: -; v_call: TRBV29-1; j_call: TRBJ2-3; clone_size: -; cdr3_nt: TGCAGCGTGCTCGGGGCGAGTGGGACAGATACGCAGTATTTT; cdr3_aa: CSVLGASGTDTQYF
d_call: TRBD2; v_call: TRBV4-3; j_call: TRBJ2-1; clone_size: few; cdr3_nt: TGCGCCAGCAGCCGGTCCAGCGGGGGGAACTATTACAATGAGCAGTTCTTC; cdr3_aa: CASSRSSGGNYYNEQFF
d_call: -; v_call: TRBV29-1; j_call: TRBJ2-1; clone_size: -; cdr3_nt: TGCAGCGTAACAGGATTATTCTACAATGAGCAGTTCTTC; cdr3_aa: CSVTGLFYNEQFF
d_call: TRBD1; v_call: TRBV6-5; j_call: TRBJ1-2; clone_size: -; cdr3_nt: TGTGCCAGCAGTTATACAGGGACAGGGGGCGGCTATGGCTACACCTTC; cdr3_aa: CASSYTGTGGGYGYTF
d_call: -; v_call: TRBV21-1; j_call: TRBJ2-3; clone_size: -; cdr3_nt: TGTGCCAGCAGTTCCGGGACCCATGCAACAGATACGCAGTATTTT; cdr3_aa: CASSSGTHATDTQYF
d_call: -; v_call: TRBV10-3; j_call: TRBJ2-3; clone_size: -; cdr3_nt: TGTGCCATCAGTGAGTCCGGGAGTTGGATACACTCTAGCACAGATACGCAGTATTTT; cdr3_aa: CAISESGSWIHSSTDTQYF
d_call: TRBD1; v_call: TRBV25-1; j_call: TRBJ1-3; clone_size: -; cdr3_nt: TGTGCCAGCAGTGAAACACTGGACAGGGGTTTGACAGGAAACACCATATATTTT; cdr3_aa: CASSETLDRGLTGNTIYF
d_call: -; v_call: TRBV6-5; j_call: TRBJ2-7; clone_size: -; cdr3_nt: TGTGCCAGCACCGGGGCGTACGAGCAGTACTTC; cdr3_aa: CASTGAYEQYF
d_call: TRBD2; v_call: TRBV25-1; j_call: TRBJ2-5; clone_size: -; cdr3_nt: TGTGCCAGCAGTATGGCTAGCGGAGGCCAAGAGACCCAGTACTTC; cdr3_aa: CASSMASGGQETQYF
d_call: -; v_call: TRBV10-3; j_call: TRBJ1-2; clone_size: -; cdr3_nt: TGTGCCATCAGGGGGGTAGTGGCTCGCGACGTTAACTATGGCTACACCTTC; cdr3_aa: CAIRGVVARDVNYGYTF
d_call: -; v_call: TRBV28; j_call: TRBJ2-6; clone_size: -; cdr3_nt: TGTGCCAGCAGTTCTGTGGGGGCCAACGTCCTGACTTTC; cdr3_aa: CASSSVGANVLTF
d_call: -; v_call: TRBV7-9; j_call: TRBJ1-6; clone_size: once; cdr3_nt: TGTGCCAGCAGCTCTCTCGGTGCACGTTCACCCCTCCACTTT; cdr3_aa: CASSSLGARSPLHF
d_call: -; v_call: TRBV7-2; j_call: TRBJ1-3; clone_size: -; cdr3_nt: TGTGCCAGCAGCTTAACAGGGAGCTCTGGAAACACCATATATTTT; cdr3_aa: CASSLTGSSGNTIYF
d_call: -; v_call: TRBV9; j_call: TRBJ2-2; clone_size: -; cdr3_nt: TGTGCCAGCAGCGTAGATGACCCGGCGGGAAACACCGGGGAGCTGTTTTTT; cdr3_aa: CASSVDDPAGNTGELFF
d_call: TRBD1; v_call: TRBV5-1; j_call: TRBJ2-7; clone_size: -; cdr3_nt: TGCGCCAGCACTCTGACAGGGAGCGACGAGCAGTACTTC; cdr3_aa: CASTLTGSDEQYF
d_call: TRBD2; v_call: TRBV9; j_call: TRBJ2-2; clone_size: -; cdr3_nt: TGTGCCAGCAGCGTAGGTGGGCGAGCGGGGGGGAGCACCGGGGAGCTGTTTTTT; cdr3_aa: CASSVGGRAGGSTGELFF
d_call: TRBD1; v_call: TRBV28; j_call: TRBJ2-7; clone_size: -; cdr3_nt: TGTGCCAGCAGTTCTACGGACAGGAAGAACCACGAGCAGTACTTC; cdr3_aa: CASSSTDRKNHEQYF
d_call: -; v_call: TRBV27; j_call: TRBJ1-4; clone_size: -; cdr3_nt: TGTGCCAGCAGCTATACACGAATCTCAAATGAAAAACTGTTTTTT; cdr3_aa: CASSYTRISNEKLFF
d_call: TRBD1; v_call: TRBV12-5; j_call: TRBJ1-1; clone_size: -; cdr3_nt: TGTGCTAGTGGCCGGGACAGCATGAACACTGAAGCTTTCTTT; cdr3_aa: CASGRDSMNTEAFF
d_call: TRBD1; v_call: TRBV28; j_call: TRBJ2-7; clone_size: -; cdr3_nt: TGTGCCAGCAGTTTAAACCCGGGACAGGGGTTAAAGCAGTACTTC; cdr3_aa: CASSLNPGQGLKQYF
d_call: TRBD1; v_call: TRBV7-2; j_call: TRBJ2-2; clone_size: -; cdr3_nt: TGTGCCAGCAGGCTGAGGGGGCCCACCGGGGAGCTGTTTTTT; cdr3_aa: CASRLRGPTGELFF